This T cell receptor (beta chain) was recorded in a study of T cells in Graves' hyperthyroidism and ophthalmopathy. Study observations and caveats: Most thyroid-expanded clonotypes above 0.001 were also found in blood. Stable hyperthyroidism was separated from ophthalmopathy by a model based on 13 V-J features.

TCR beta CDR3 regions were amplified from RNA. TCR CDR3 underwent first-round RT-PCR with the HTBI primer set. TCRdb re-called the multiplex PCR reads with MiXCR, one entry per CDR3 protein. Of approximately 600,000 distinct CDR3 sequences in the sample, approximately 15% were seen once. Per the germline V gene, CDR1 is SGHAT and CDR2 is FQDESV (reference sequence). Trimming cost V 3 bases and J 5 bases; bases outside gene matches: 3. The length of the CDR3 is 13 residues. A remark on this clonotype: What it binds is not known.

Clinical Activity Scores of at least 3, NOSPECS grades of at least 4 and durations under 3 months characterized ophthalmopathy patients. The authors obtained PBMCs from roughly 10 ml of fresh peripheral blood. The sequenced sample consisted of blood. The chain joins TRBV11-1 to TRBJ2-5; 7 bases fit TRBD1. The receptor comes from a young woman with Graves' ophthalmopathy. The CDR3 region has the DNA TGTGCCAGCAGCTTTCGACAGGGCGAGACCCAGTACTTC. Translated: CASSFRQGETQYF.